This TCR beta chain was observed in a study of blood T cell repertoires in COVID-19. Study overall: Samples of COVID-19 (acute and convalescent) were obtained from the United States, Italy and Spain.

Original methodology: Estimated nucleated cell counts came from reference gene primer amplification. TCRdb keeps only in-frame clones here, not all; method: immunoSEQ multiplex PCR. Clone size and V and J calls were adopted from that table, with D and trimming inferred from the DNA. The table includes under 200,000 clones, 70% to 90% detected once. Trimming stripped 1 base from V and 9 bases from J, with 7 bases between. Per the germline V gene, CDR1 is SGHDN and CDR2 is FVKESK. The CDR3 loop spans 12 amino acids. During active infection, Seattle patients enrolled and were then monitored through disease.

Sequencing input: peripheral blood. The chain combines TRBV14 with TRBJ2-4, with D tentatively TRBD1 (5 bases). This clonotype originated in a woman aged 55-70 years with COVID-19, enrolled during active disease. DNA for the CDR3: TGTGCCAGCAGCCAAGGACAGAGCATTCAGTACTTC. Protein: CASSQGQSIQYF.